A single sample gave rise to the 14 T cell receptor beta chains below, sequenced in a study of Ad26.COV2.S vaccination and SARS-CoV-2 variants. Sequenced by immunoSEQ multiplex PCR; TCRdb stores in-frame clones only, minus some. The sample carries around 340,000 clones, 86% recorded once. Described treatment: around 19 received Ad26.COV2.S at low or high dose, single or two shots; five or six received placebo; per-sample allocation not given. Sampling occurred on day 63 after the first vaccine or placebo injection. The sequencing used peripheral blood, collected in a trial of Ad26.COV2.S vaccine versus placebo. The receptors stem from a person between 18 and 60 years old who received the Ad26.COV2.S COVID-19 vaccine or a placebo.

This rearrangement joins TRBV7-3 to TRBJ2-3, with D tentatively TRBD2 (7 bases). CDR1 SGHTA and CDR2 FQGTGA come from the germline V gene. The ends were cut back, 7 bases at V and 5 bases at J, with 19 bases in the middle. This CDR3 has 15 amino acids. The CDR3 DNA sequence: TGTGCCAGCACCAAGAGGGGGGGCGTAGGAGATACGCAGTATTTT. Translating gives CASTKRGGVGDTQYF.

This clone has just one count. The chain has TRBV4-3 and TRBJ1-2; no definite D call. V lost 0 bases, J lost 3 bases, and 11 bases lay in between. This CDR3 is 15 amino acids long. Germline CDR1 LGHNA, CDR2 YSLEER. CDR3 loop: CASSQEVRKDYGYTF. The CDR3 DNA reads TGCGCCAGCAGCCAAGAGGTCAGGAAAGACTATGGCTACACCTTC.

The chain couples TRBV9 to TRBJ1-2; a weak D match, TRBD1 (5 bases). The germline gives CDR1 SGDLS, CDR2 YYNGEE. Trimming shortened V by 0 bases and J by 4 bases, and 7 bases separated the two germline ends. The CDR3 contains 13 residues. The CDR3 reads CASSVADSYGYTF. The DNA for the CDR3 is TGTGCCAGCAGCGTAGCAGACAGCTATGGCTACACCTTC.

J is TRBJ1-3 and V is TRBV30, with a tentative D call TRBD1 (5 bases). Germline V lookup: CDR1 GTSNPN, CDR2 SVGIG (reference sequence). The CDR3 covers 15 residues. V was clipped by 4 bases and J by 3 bases, with 16 bases between them. The CDR3 DNA sequence: TGTGCCTGGAATGCAGGGAGTTTTATTGGAAACACCATATATTTT. This encodes CAWNAGSFIGNTIYF.

This rearrangement joins TRBV28 to TRBJ2-7, with 9 bases matching TRBD1. V shed 4 bases, J shed 4 bases, and the junction held 11 bases outside the gene matches. This CDR3 contains 16 residues. Germline CDR1 reads MDHEN; CDR2 reads SYDVKM. CDR3 region: CASSSETGTGRYEQYF. Written as DNA, the CDR3 is TGTGCCAGCAGTTCGGAAACCGGGACAGGGAGGTACGAGCAGTACTTC.

V is TRBV7-9 and J is TRBJ1-5, with D uncertain. CDR1 is SEHNR, CDR2 FQNEAQ, per germline (reference sequence). V was cut by 1 base and J by 0 bases, with 10 bases left in between. The CDR3 loop spans 16 amino acids. Here the CDR3 reads CASSLDTAPSNQPQHF. DNA for the CDR3: TGTGCCAGCAGCTTAGACACAGCGCCTAGCAATCAGCCCCAGCATTTT.

V gene TRBV7-3 combines with J gene TRBJ2-4, with D possibly matching TRBD2 (6 bases). This CDR3 spans 14 amino acids. Germline V gives CDR1 SGHTA, CDR2 FQGTGA. Trimming took 3 bases from V and 7 from J, leaving 13 bases between them. This CDR3 reads CASSLGGRGNIQYF. The CDR3 nucleotides are TGTGCCAGCAGCTTGGGAGGTCGGGGTAACATTCAGTACTTC.

V and J are TRBV28 and TRBJ1-1, with a possible D match to TRBD1 (5 bases). The germline CDR1 and CDR2 sequences are MDHEN and SYDVKM. This CDR3 region has 18 residues. V was clipped by 3 bases and J by 4 bases, with 24 bases between them. CDR3 sequence reads: CASSFEGSLVGLSTEAFF. DNA for the CDR3: TGTGCCAGCAGTTTTGAGGGCTCCTTGGTGGGGCTTAGCACTGAAGCTTTCTTT.

The CDR3 DNA follows: TGCAGTGCTAGTAAGGGGAATAAGAATACGCAGTATTTT. Translated, it gives CSASKGNKNTQYF. This chain links TRBV20-1 with TRBJ2-3, with D perhaps matching TRBD1 (5 bases). Germline lookup yields CDR1 DFQATT and CDR2 SNEGSKA (reference sequence). This CDR3 is 13 amino acids long. The V and J ends lost 3 bases and 7 bases respectively, with 14 bases between them.

The genes are TRBV7-9 and TRBJ2-7; tentatively, D is TRBD1 or TRBD2 (5 bases each). This CDR3 spans 15 amino acids. V was pared by 1 base and J by 3 bases, with 13 bases between. Germline CDR1 is SEHNR and CDR2 is FQNEAQ (reference sequence). The DNA of the CDR3 is TGTGCCAGCAGCTTAGTTGGGGACGGTGGCTACGAGCAGTACTTC. Its protein is CASSLVGDGGYEQYF. Supplemented by reference TRBV7-9 and TRBJ2-7, the full variable domain reads DTGVSQNPRHKITKRGQNVTFRCDPISEHNRLYWYRQTLGQGPEFLTYFQNEAQLEKSRLLSDRFSAERPKGSFSTLEIQRTEQGDSAMYLCASSLVGDGGYEQYFGPGTRLTVT.

The chain has TRBV7-9 and TRBJ1-5, with 9 bases fitting TRBD1. Germline-derived CDR1 and CDR2 are SEHNR and FQNEAQ (reference sequence). Trimming at V came to 5 bases and at J to 5 bases, leaving 10 bases not matched to a gene. The CDR3 extends over 16 amino acids. The CDR3 DNA follows: TGTGCCAGCAGCACGGGACAGGGAAGGTTATATCAGCCCCAGCATTTT. It yields the protein CASSTGQGRLYQPQHF.

The chain joins TRBV27 to TRBJ2-1; D possibly corresponds to TRBD2 (5 bases). This CDR3 contains 12 residues. V shed 11 bases and J shed 7 bases, with 15 bases lying between them. From germline, CDR1 is MNHEY and CDR2 SMNVEV (reference sequence). The CDR3: CAVRSGRNEQFF. DNA for the CDR3: TGTGCCGTGAGGAGCGGTCGGAATGAGCAGTTCTTC.

This clone came up once. The chain uses TRBV27 and TRBJ2-5; 7 nucleotides agree with TRBD2. The CDR3 runs to 14 residues. The V gene end was trimmed by 3 bases and the J gene end by 5 bases; junction bases not matched to a gene: 6. CDR1 and CDR2 (germline): MNHEY, SMNVEV (reference sequence). The CDR3 DNA is TGTGCCAGCAGTTTTCGCGGGAGTGCGGAGACCCAGTACTTC. Its protein product is CASSFRGSAETQYF.

CDR3 DNA sequence: TGCGCCAGCAGCCAGTTAGGCACAGATACGCAGTATTTT. Amino acids: CASSQLGTDTQYF. The chain carries TRBV4-1 and TRBJ2-3; D not resolved. Germline V lookup: CDR1 MGHRA, CDR2 YSYEKL. V lost 3 bases and J lost 1, with 5 bases in between. The CDR3 has 13 residues.